These T cell receptor beta chains were read from a single sample in a study of blood T cell repertoires in COVID-19. The repertoire was sequenced with immunoSEQ multiplex PCR; TCRdb's copy has only in-frame clones and lacks some. The table shows 85,000 to 90,000 clones, with approximately 78% occurring only once. Sequencing was carried out using peripheral blood. These receptors were taken from a woman of 80 years or more with acute or convalescent COVID-19. Each CDR3 is given with its conserved first and last residue. The D gene is left open where the match is weak. Where a row states a size, it is once, few, many or the class of an expanded clone; other rows omit it.

len,abundance,v_gene,d_gene,j_gene,CDR3nt,CDR3aa
11,NA,TRBV5-4,NA,TRBJ2-7,TGTGCCAGCAGCTCAGTCTACGAGCAGTACTTC,CASSSVYEQYF
15,NA,TRBV6-1,TRBD1,TRBJ1-4,TGTGCCAGCAGTGAAGACGGACAGGGGAATGAAAAACTGTTTTTT,CASSEDGQGNEKLFF
14,once,TRBV28,NA,TRBJ1-2,TGTGCCAGCAGTTTCCGGGGAATAATCTATGGCTACACCTTC,CASSFRGIIYGYTF
15,NA,TRBV19,TRBD2,TRBJ2-3,TGTGCCAGTAGTATAGATCACGCGGGGGGCCAGACGCAGTATTTT,CASSIDHAGGQTQYF
13,NA,TRBV7-2,NA,TRBJ2-5,TGTGCCAGCAGCTTAGTGAGCTTAGAGACCCAGTACTTC,CASSLVSLETQYF
14,NA,TRBV7-2,NA,TRBJ1-4,TGTGCCAGCAGCTACGACAGCACTAATGAAAAACTGTTTTTT,CASSYDSTNEKLFF
11,NA,TRBV29-1,NA,TRBJ1-4,TGCAGCGTTGATGTGAGCGAAAAACTGTTTTTT,CSVDVSEKLFF
13,NA,TRBV18,NA,TRBJ1-1,TGTGCCAGCTCACCGGGAGGAAACACTGAAGCTTTCTTT,CASSPGGNTEAFF
18,NA,TRBV5-4,NA,TRBJ1-1,TGTGCCAGCAGCTTGATTTCAGCGGGTCAGGGAAGAGGGGCTGAAGCTTTCTTT,CASSLISAGQGRGAEAFF
14,NA,TRBV5-4,TRBD1,TRBJ1-4,TGTGCCAGCAGCGATCCGGGACAGAGAGAAAAACTGTTTTTT,CASSDPGQREKLFF
11,NA,TRBV19,NA,TRBJ1-2,TGTGCCAGCAACCCAGGCTATGGCTACACCTTC,CASNPGYGYTF
13,few,TRBV20-1,NA,TRBJ2-6,TGCAGTGCTAGTGTCACTGGGGCCAACGTCCTGACTTTC,CSASVTGANVLTF
15,NA,TRBV4-2,NA,TRBJ2-7,TGTGCCAGCAGCCAAGAGCAAGCGTTCGCCTACGAGCAGTACTTC,CASSQEQAFAYEQYF
13,NA,TRBV5-1,NA,TRBJ2-5,TGCGCCAGCAGCTTCACCGGAGGAGAGACCCAGTACTTC,CASSFTGGETQYF
15,NA,TRBV6-5,TRBD2,TRBJ2-1,TGTGCCAGCAGCCAGAGCGGGAACTCCTACAATGAGCAGTTCTTC,CASSQSGNSYNEQFF
14,NA,TRBV10-3,NA,TRBJ2-3,TGTGCCATCAGTGATATAGTCGCCACAGATACGCAGTATTTT,CAISDIVATDTQYF
14,NA,TRBV29-1,TRBD1,TRBJ2-7,TGCAGCGTTCTGACAGGGGTCCTCTCCTACGAGCAGTACTTC,CSVLTGVLSYEQYF
11,NA,TRBV27,NA,TRBJ1-2,TGTGCCACCTCTTCGGGGTATGGCTACACCTTC,CATSSGYGYTF
15,NA,TRBV27,TRBD2,TRBJ2-5,TGTGCCAGCAGTTCCCTAGCGGGAGTACAGGAGACCCAGTACTTC,CASSSLAGVQETQYF
14,NA,TRBV27,TRBD1,TRBJ1-4,TGTGCCAGCAGTTTCGGACAGGGAAGGGAAAAACTGTTTTTT,CASSFGQGREKLFF
13,NA,TRBV6-7,TRBD1,TRBJ1-5,TGTTCTGACAGGGGACCCTCGTGGCAGCCCCAGCATTTT,CSDRGPSWQPQHF
15,once,TRBV19,TRBD1,TRBJ1-1,TGTGCCAGTAGTCAAACCGGGACAGGGTCTTCTGAAGCTTTCTTT,CASSQTGTGSSEAFF
14,NA,TRBV5-1,TRBD2,TRBJ2-7,TGCGCCAGCAAGTCAGAGGGAGGGGTATACGAGCAGTACTTC,CASKSEGGVYEQYF
16,NA,TRBV10-2,TRBD2,TRBJ2-7,TGCGCCAGCACCGGGAGACTAGCGGGGGCCACCTACGAGCAGTACTTC,CASTGRLAGATYEQYF
15,NA,TRBV5-8,TRBD1,TRBJ1-5,TGTGCCAGCAGCTTGGGGGCCAGGGGGTTCCAGCCCCAGCATTTT,CASSLGARGFQPQHF
15,NA,TRBV5-1,NA,TRBJ1-4,TGCGCCAGCAGCTTGGAGACGGGTACTAATGAAAAACTGTTTTTT,CASSLETGTNEKLFF
13,NA,TRBV6-5,TRBD2,TRBJ2-5,TGTGCCAGCAGACTAGCGGGCCCAGGGACCCAGTACTTC,CASRLAGPGTQYF
15,NA,TRBV7-8,TRBD2,TRBJ2-5,TGTGCCAGCAGCCTAAGGCGGGGGAACTTAGAGACCCAGTACTTC,CASSLRRGNLETQYF
13,NA,TRBV9,TRBD2,TRBJ2-7,TGTGCCAGCAGCGATAGCGGGAGGGGCGAGCAGTACTTC,CASSDSGRGEQYF
14,NA,TRBV19,NA,TRBJ1-1,TGTGCCAGTAGTATAGTTGAGGGGAACACTGAAGCTTTCTTT,CASSIVEGNTEAFF
15,NA,TRBV28,NA,TRBJ2-2,TGTGCCAGCAGCCAGGGACTGCCGGGCACCGGGGAGCTGTTTTTT,CASSQGLPGTGELFF
15,NA,TRBV3-1/TRBV3-2,TRBD1,TRBJ1-2,TGTGCCAGCAGCCAAGCCGGGACAGGGGTTTTTGGCTACACCTTC,CASSQAGTGVFGYTF
16,NA,TRBV7-2,TRBD2,TRBJ2-7,TGTGCCAGCAGCTTGCCGACTAGCGGGGGCACCTACGAGCAGTACTTC,CASSLPTSGGTYEQYF
14,few,TRBV28,NA,TRBJ1-1,TGTGCCAGCAGTTTCCTAACAGGGACGGCTGAAGCTTTCTTT,CASSFLTGTAEAFF
16,NA,TRBV28,NA,TRBJ2-2,TGTGCCAGCAGACCCATAGGGCAGGGTGCGACCGGGGAGCTGTTTTTT,CASRPIGQGATGELFF
16,NA,TRBV28,TRBD1,TRBJ1-1,TGTGCCAGCAGTTTGGCCGGGACAGGGAAGGGTATTGAAGCTTTCTTT,CASSLAGTGKGIEAFF
14,NA,TRBV5-1,NA,TRBJ1-2,TGCGCCAGCAGCTTGGACGGGACTAGCGATGGCTACACCTTC,CASSLDGTSDGYTF
13,NA,TRBV15,NA,TRBJ1-4,TGTGCCACCAGCACTTTAACTAATGAAAAACTGTTTTTT,CATSTLTNEKLFF
15,once,TRBV28,NA,TRBJ2-7,TGTGCCAGCAGTCCAGGGGTGATGAGCTCCTACGAGCAGTACTTC,CASSPGVMSSYEQYF
18,NA,TRBV14,NA,TRBJ2-3,TGTGCCAGCAGCCAAGGGCTTTTGGCACTAACTAGCACAGATACGCAGTATTTT,CASSQGLLALTSTDTQYF
15,NA,TRBV3-1/TRBV3-2,NA,TRBJ1-5,TGTGCCAGCAGCCCGTCCGGGGGAAGCAATCAGCCCCAGCATTTT,CASSPSGGSNQPQHF
14,NA,TRBV5-1,NA,TRBJ2-1,TGCGCCAGCGCCGGGGGTGCGCCGTCCAATGAGCAGTTCTTC,CASAGGAPSNEQFF
16,NA,TRBV13,TRBD1,TRBJ1-5,TGTGCCAGCAGCCACACGACAGGGGGTGGCAATCAGCCCCAGCATTTT,CASSHTTGGGNQPQHF
13,NA,TRBV5-6,TRBD1,TRBJ2-7,TGTGCCAGCATATCAGGGGGCGTAGGAGAGCAGTACTTC,CASISGGVGEQYF
16,once,TRBV18,TRBD2,TRBJ2-1,TGTGCCAGCTCGCTCGCCGGGACTAGCGGATACAATGAGCAGTTCTTC,CASSLAGTSGYNEQFF
15,NA,TRBV5-5,NA,TRBJ1-3,TGTGCCAGCAGCTTGGGCCCGGGGACTGGAAACACCATATATTTT,CASSLGPGTGNTIYF
13,NA,TRBV2,NA,TRBJ1-2,TGTGCCAGCAGGGACGGACAGCCAAATGGCTACACCTTC,CASRDGQPNGYTF
14,few,TRBV6-5,TRBD2,TRBJ2-5,TGTGCCAGCAGTCGGACTAGCTGGGGGGAGACCCAGTACTTC,CASSRTSWGETQYF
15,few,TRBV18,NA,TRBJ2-6,TGTGCCAGCTCACCAGGCAGCTCTGGGGCCAACGTCCTGACTTTC,CASSPGSSGANVLTF
14,few,TRBV28,TRBD1,TRBJ1-6,TGTGCCAGCAGTCCGGGGACAGGCGGGTCACCCCTCCACTTT,CASSPGTGGSPLHF
18,NA,TRBV7-2,TRBD2,TRBJ2-3,TGTGCCAGCAGCCCCAAGGATGGTAGCGGGGGGTCGGGCAATACGCAGTATTTT,CASSPKDGSGGSGNTQYF
12,NA,TRBV12-3/TRBV12-4,TRBD1,TRBJ1-2,TGTGCCAGCAGTACAGGGGGCCGTGGCTACACCTTC,CASSTGGRGYTF